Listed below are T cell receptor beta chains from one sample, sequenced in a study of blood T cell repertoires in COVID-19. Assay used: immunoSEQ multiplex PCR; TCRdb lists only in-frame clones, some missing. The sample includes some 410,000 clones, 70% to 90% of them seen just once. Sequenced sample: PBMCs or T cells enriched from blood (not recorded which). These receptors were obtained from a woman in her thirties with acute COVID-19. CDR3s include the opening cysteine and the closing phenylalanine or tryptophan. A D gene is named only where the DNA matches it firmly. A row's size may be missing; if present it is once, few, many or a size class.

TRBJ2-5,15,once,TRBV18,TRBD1,TGTGCCAGCTCACGGGAACAGGGGAACCAAGAGACCCAGTACTTC,CASSREQGNQETQYF
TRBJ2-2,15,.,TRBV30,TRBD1,TGTGCCTGGGGGCTGGGGGACAGGCAACCCGGGGAGCTGTTTTTT,CAWGLGDRQPGELFF
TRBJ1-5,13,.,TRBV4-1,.,TGCGCCAGCAGCCAAGCTCTGAATCAGCCCCAGCATTTT,CASSQALNQPQHF
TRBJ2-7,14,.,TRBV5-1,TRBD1,TGCGCCAGCAGCCTGGGACAGGGTGAGGTCGAGCAGTACTTC,CASSLGQGEVEQYF
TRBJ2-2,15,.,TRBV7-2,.,TGTGCCAGCAGCTTACAGGGTCTGGACACCGGGGAGCTGTTTTTT,CASSLQGLDTGELFF
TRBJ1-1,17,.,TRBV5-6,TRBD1,TGTGCCAGCAGCTTGGTAGGAGGGGGCGAGTTGAACACTGAAGCTTTCTTT,CASSLVGGGELNTEAFF
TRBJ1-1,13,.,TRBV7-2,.,TGTGCCAGCAGCTTAGGGCCGGGGGAAGAAGCTTTCTTT,CASSLGPGEEAFF
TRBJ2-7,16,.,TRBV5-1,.,TGCGCCAGCAGCTTGGAGGGAGCTAGAGGATCCTACGAGCAGTACTTC,CASSLEGARGSYEQYF
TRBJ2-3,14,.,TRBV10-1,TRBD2,TGCGCCACCGGGGCTAGCGGGGGCACAGATACGCAGTATTTT,CATGASGGTDTQYF
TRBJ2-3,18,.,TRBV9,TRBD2,TGTGCCAGCAGCGCGCCCCCCTCGGCGGGGGGACGGGAAGATACGCAGTATTTT,CASSAPPSAGGREDTQYF
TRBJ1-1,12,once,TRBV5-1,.,TGCGCCAGCAGCCGCGATAGGGGTGAAGCTTTCTTT,CASSRDRGEAFF
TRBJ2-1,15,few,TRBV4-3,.,TGCGCCAGCAGCCAAGGGACTGGGAGATACAATGAGCAGTTCTTC,CASSQGTGRYNEQFF
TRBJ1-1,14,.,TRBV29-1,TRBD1,TGCAGCGTTGAAAGGGGGCCGATGAGGACTGAAGCTTTCTTT,CSVERGPMRTEAFF
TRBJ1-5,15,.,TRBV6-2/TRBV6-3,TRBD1,TGTGCCAGCAGCCGCCCCCCAGGGGGCGTTCAGCCCCAGCATTTT,CASSRPPGGVQPQHF
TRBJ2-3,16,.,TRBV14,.,TGTGCCAGCAGCCAATCAATAGGAGCTAGCACAGATACGCAGTATTTT,CASSQSIGASTDTQYF